The 13 T cell receptor beta chains below all came from one sample that was sequenced in a study of shared clonotypes between healthy human individuals. Generated by immunoSEQ multiplex PCR, the TCRdb table keeps only in-frame clones and is missing some. This table has a few million clones, 90% to 95% appearing once. Sequencing was carried out using naive CD4+ T cells from PBMCs. Regarding subset: CD45RA+ positively selected. These receptors were collected from a man aged 18-30 years in good health. Some clones in this sample may be carry-over from other donors' samples.

The CDR3 nucleotides are TGTGCCAGCATAGAGGCAAATAGCAATCAGCCCCAGCATTTT. Amino acid sequence: CASIEANSNQPQHF. The V call is TRBV6-1, the J call TRBJ1-5; D gene uncertain. The V gene's germline CDR1 is MNHNS and CDR2 SASEGT. Trimming shortened V by 7 bases and J by 0 bases, and 10 bases separated the two germline ends. The CDR3 totals 14 residues.

The chain uses TRBV7-3 and TRBJ2-2, with 7 bases identical to TRBD2. Losses at the gene ends were 1 base for V and 3 bases for J; bases not matched to a gene: 5. This CDR3 has 16 amino acids. Germline lookup yields CDR1 SGHTA and CDR2 FQGTGA. The CDR3 protein is CASSLSGTTYTGELFF. In DNA, the CDR3 is TGTGCCAGCAGCTTAAGCGGGACTACCTACACCGGGGAGCTGTTTTTT.

The chain couples TRBV19 to TRBJ1-1; 11 bases fit TRBD1. V lost 9 bases and J lost 4; bases outside the gene matches: 7. The CDR3 has 14 amino acids. Germline V gives CDR1 LNHDA, CDR2 SQIVND (reference sequence). CDR3 bases: TGTGCCAGCGGCCTCGGGACAGGGGGCACTGAAGCTTTCTTT. It specifies CASGLGTGGTEAFF. Drawing the rest from reference TRBV19 and TRBJ1-1, the complete variable domain is DGGITQSPKYLFRKEGQNVTLSCEQNLNHDAMYWYRQDPGQGLRLIYYSQIVNDFQKGDIAEGYSVSREKKESFPLTVTSAQKNPTAFYLCASGLGTGGTEAFFGQGTRLTVV.

This clone has just one count. This chain links TRBV5-5 with TRBJ2-2, with 7 nucleotides matching TRBD1. Unmatched junction bases numbered 6, after V lost 4 bases and J lost 3 bases. Germline V lookup: CDR1 SGHKS, CDR2 YYEKEE (reference sequence). The CDR3 extends over 15 amino acids. The CDR3 reads CASSPGTVYTGELFF. For the CDR3, the DNA is TGTGCCAGCAGCCCCGGGACAGTTTACACCGGGGAGCTGTTTTTT.

Turning to this clone: Mismatch with germline at one junction end may stem from a read error. The chain combines TRBV7-9 with TRBJ2-7, with 10 bases lining up with TRBD2. This CDR3 is 14 amino acids long. CDR1 and CDR2 (germline): SEHNR, FQNEAQ (reference sequence). CDR3 amino acids: CASSLAGVWYEQYF. The CDR3 DNA sequence: TGTGCCAGCAGCCTAGCGGGAGTTTGGTACGAGCAGTACTTC.

The sample holds one count of this clone. V is TRBV5-1 and J is TRBJ2-1; no clear D gene. There are 15 residues in the CDR3. Germline-derived CDR1 and CDR2 are SGHRS and YFSETQ. V was cut by 2 bases and J by 4 bases, with 13 bases left in between. The CDR3, as DNA: TGCGCCAGCAGCTTAACGGGTGGGGAATACAATGAGCAGTTCTTC. Its translation is CASSLTGGEYNEQFF.

This sequence joins TRBV7-2 and TRBJ1-1, with D possibly TRBD1 on 5 matching bases. The CDR3 totals 14 residues. Germline assignment: CDR1 SGHTA and CDR2 FQGNSA. Trimming took 2 bases from V and 4 from J, leaving 11 bases between them. The CDR3 bases are TGTGCCAGCAGCTTAAGCCAGGGTGCCACTGAAGCTTTCTTT. Amino acids: CASSLSQGATEAFF.

The genes are TRBV19 and TRBJ1-1, with D unresolved. CDR3 size: 14 residues. Trimming pared 2 bases from V and 7 bases from J, leaving 14 bases between. CDR1 and CDR2 (germline): LNHDA, SQIVND (reference sequence). CDR3 nucleotide sequence: TGTGCCAGTAGTATAACCGTAGAGGGCAGTGAAGCTTTCTTT. Translating gives CASSITVEGSEAFF.

The V call is TRBV28, the J call TRBJ1-6; possibly TRBD1 for D (5 bases). CDR1 MDHEN and CDR2 SYDVKM come from the germline V gene. The V end was cut by 8 bases, the J end by 8 bases, with 13 bases between. The CDR3 has 13 residues. The DNA for the CDR3 is TGTGCCAGCGGTGGGGAGGGGTATTCACCCCTCCACTTT. Translated, it gives CASGGEGYSPLHF.

The chain is built from TRBV4-3 and TRBJ1-1; D may be TRBD1 (5 bases). The V end lost 0 bases, the J end lost 5 bases, and 10 bases lay between the germline ends. Germline CDR1 is LGHNA and CDR2 is YSLEER. The length of the CDR3 is 14 residues. In DNA form, the CDR3 reads TGCGCCAGCAGCCAAGATGGGGCAGGGACTGAAGCTTTCTTT. This sequence encodes CASSQDGAGTEAFF.

The rearrangement links TRBV7-8 to TRBJ1-2, with TRBD1 matching 10 bases. CDR1 SGHVS and CDR2 FQNEAQ come from the germline V gene. This CDR3 contains 15 residues. The V segment lost 5 bases and the J segment 3 bases; nucleotides outside the gene matches: 6. As DNA, the CDR3 is TGTGCCAGCAGCCGCGACAGGGGGCGAGACTATGGCTACACCTTC. This sequence encodes CASSRDRGRDYGYTF.

CDR3 residues: CASSYSAGTGYQPQHF. In DNA form, the CDR3 reads TGTGCCAGCAGTTACTCTGCCGGGACAGGCTATCAGCCCCAGCATTTT. V is TRBV6-6 and J is TRBJ1-5; the match to TRBD1 covers 8 bases. The CDR3 runs to 16 residues. Germline assignment: CDR1 MNHNY and CDR2 SVGAGI (reference sequence). Unmatched junction bases numbered 6, after V lost 0 bases and J lost 5 bases.

This clone was detected once. The V gene is TRBV19, the J gene TRBJ1-3, with D unresolved. The CDR3 has 15 amino acids. Germline values: CDR1 LNHDA, CDR2 SQIVND (reference sequence). With 3 bases removed from V and 0 bases from J, the gap between germline ends came to 9 bases. As DNA, the CDR3 is TGTGCCAGTAGTATGCCGGGCCACTCTGGAAACACCATATATTTT. Its translation: CASSMPGHSGNTIYF.